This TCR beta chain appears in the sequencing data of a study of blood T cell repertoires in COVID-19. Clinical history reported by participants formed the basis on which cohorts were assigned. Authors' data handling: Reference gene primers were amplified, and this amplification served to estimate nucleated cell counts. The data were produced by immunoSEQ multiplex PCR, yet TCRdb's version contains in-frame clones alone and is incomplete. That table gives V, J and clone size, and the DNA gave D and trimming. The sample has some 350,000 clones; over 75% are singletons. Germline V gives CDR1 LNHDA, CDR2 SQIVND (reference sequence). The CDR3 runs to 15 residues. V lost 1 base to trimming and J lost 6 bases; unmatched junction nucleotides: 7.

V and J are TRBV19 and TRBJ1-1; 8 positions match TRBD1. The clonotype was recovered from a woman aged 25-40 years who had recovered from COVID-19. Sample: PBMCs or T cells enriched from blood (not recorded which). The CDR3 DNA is TGTGCCAGTAGTATAGGGAGACAGGGGTTGGCTGAAGCTTTCTTT. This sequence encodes CASSIGRQGLAEAFF. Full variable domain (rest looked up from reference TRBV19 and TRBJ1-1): DGGITQSPKYLFRKEGQNVTLSCEQNLNHDAMYWYRQDPGQGLRLIYYSQIVNDFQKGDIAEGYSVSREKKESFPLTVTSAQKNPTAFYLCASSIGRQGLAEAFFGQGTRLTVV.